This T cell receptor beta chain was recorded in a study of blood T cells in healthy people across ages (dated by TCRdb to between 2015 and 2016). With regard to the full study: In model experiments, template switching captured roughly one uniquely barcoded TCR beta cDNA molecule for every two T cells. Age-related changes in TCR beta repertoire diversity were measured in the study by deep sequencing normalized with unique cDNA molecular identifiers. Four age groups were formed from the donors: young (average roughly 15 years), middle-aged (approximately 42), aged (over 55) and long-lived (82). The study analyzed two additional independent replicas of 1 million unique cDNA reads from the same blood draw for two donors, one aged 18 to 30 and one aged 80 or older. Broader findings and caveats from the paper: Compared with the aged group, the long-lived group had more naive CD4+ T cells, fewer expanded clones and increased TCR diversity, a pattern suggesting age selection. Because donor CMV infection status was unknown, age-related changes in expanded clonotypes were potentially confounded. Estimates of total diversity based on one million sequenced T cells were considered lower bounds and underestimates. Observed TCR beta diversity per million T cells fell roughly linearly with age, and a significant reduction was already apparent by age roughly 40. A strong correlation was found between observed TCR beta diversity and the percentage of naive T cells measured by flow cytometry. Bulk unsorted PBMC profiling prevented conclusive comparison of naive and antigen-experienced compartments.

Donors were about 36 systemically healthy Caucasian individuals from Russia aged 6 to 90 years. Each donor gave approximately 10 milliliters of peripheral blood, collected into EDTA-treated Vacutainer tubes. Ficoll-Paque density-gradient centrifugation was used to isolate PBMCs, with at least 7 million per sample. Trizol reagent was used to extract total RNA from the PBMCs, yielding at least 6 micrograms per sample. The percentages of naive CD45RAhigh/CD27high T cells were determined by flow cytometry on a PBMC aliquot from every donor. Points on this clonotype: What antigen it recognizes has not been identified. At one of its ends the junction is not consistent with the germline gene, which may arise from a read error.

The library was obtained by 5' RACE. The instrument was an Illumina HiSeq 2500. A second PCR of about 6 to 12 cycles was performed with a sample-barcoded 5' primer and a J-beta primer mix. A unique molecular identifier was introduced onto each TCR beta cDNA molecule by a template-switch 5' adaptor carrying 12 random nucleotides. Each sample yielded at least 2.5 million CDR3-containing paired-end reads. The Mint cDNA synthesis kit, primed by a TRBC-specific oligonucleotide, was used to synthesize first-strand cDNA from all RNA. After uracil-DNA glycosylase treatment, a first 18-cycle PCR used universal primers M1SS and BC2_uni_R on all cDNA. Per the authors' processing: Normalization of each sample was performed by random selection of 1 million high-quality reads, each carrying a distinct molecular identifier. Instead of being binned into consensus sequences, reads that shared molecular identifiers were thrown out. MiTCR, run with a Q25 quality threshold and the strictest error-elimination algorithm, handled CDR3 identification, clonotype clustering and error correction. A nonparametric unseen species model with Euler transformation was used to estimate lower-bound total TCR beta diversity. TCRdb reprocessed the public reads (quality trimming at Q25 with fastp, clone calling with MiXCR) and kept in-frame beta chains. Records with the same CDR3 protein are collapsed into one entry carrying the most frequent genes and DNA. The V and J calls and clone size come from TCRdb's table, not from the authors' own analysis. Across this sample there are 750,000 to 850,000 distinct CDR3 sequences, with about 25% seen only once. 3.7% of the sample is in the top ten clones.

According to the germline V gene, CDR1 reads SQVTM and CDR2 reads ANQGSEA. Its CDR3 holds 13 amino acids, cysteine through phenylalanine. CDR3 DNA is the only sequence kept; it has 39 bases, read in frame from the first base. The sample was also reused in another study, on T cells of mothers and their children. Drawing on the second study: Donors were nine systemically healthy Caucasian individuals: three mothers and their six children. cDNA synthesis used all of the extracted RNA, with around 1.6 ug of RNA in each 15 ul reaction. In the second PCR, sample barcodes and 2-4 random nucleotides were introduced via the M1S primer. Each mother yielded over 9.5 million TCR beta CDR3 reads and each child 3 million to 3.5 million reads. In both related and unrelated pairs, thymic selection shapes the output of TCR recombination in a similar way, with inherited differences having only a minor effect. Normalized repertoire overlap in related mother-child pairs was always slightly higher than in unrelated mother-child pairs, but the difference was never significant. No persistent microchimeric T cell clones were found, with a detection sensitivity of approximately 100 clones per million clonotypes. Deep NGS was used in the study to compare the TCR beta repertoires of mothers and children and to look for features that separate related mother-child pairs from unrelated individuals. Mothers averaged about 37 +/- 4 years of age and children averaged about 10 +/- 4 years. After adapter ligation was performed with NEBNext reagents, the libraries were sequenced on an Illumina HiSeq 2000 with 100+100 nt paired-end reads. Mother and child libraries were prepared a month apart and sequenced in separate runs to prevent cross-contamination. Between roughly 500,000 and 2,000,000 distinct TCR beta clonotypes were identified per donor. Naive TCR beta clonotypes were estimated from low-frequency clonotypes matched to each donor's FACS-determined naive share, without sorting.

The specimen was blood. This TCR came from a boy younger than 18 in good health. The chain joins TRBV29-1 to TRBJ2-1; the D gene cannot be named for sure. CDR3 region: CSVAKSSYNEQLF. The nucleotide sequence reads as follows: TGCAGCGTTGCTAAAAGCTCCTACAATGAGCAGCTCTTC.